This T cell receptor (beta chain) was found in a study of long-term antiretroviral therapy in people with HIV. As regards this clone: What it binds is not known.

Held in samples before DNA extraction were about 0.85-10 million cryopreserved PBMC. Version v3.0 of the immunoSEQ assay was performed at survey level. TCRdb's copy holds only in-frame clones and misses some; the assay was immunoSEQ multiplex PCR. The top ten hold less than 5% of the sample, which has 20,000 to 25,000 clones, 85% to 90% seen once. Overall study results and limits: HIV repertoire CDR3 lengths ranged less widely than those of controls.

Germline CDR1 and CDR2: LGHNT and FRNRAP. V was shortened by 3 bases and J by 4 bases, with 3 bases between the two germline ends. The CDR3 consists of 11 residues. This TCR was sampled from a man in his 60s with HIV. This sample comprised unsorted PBMCs, obtained 1.3 years after starting antiretroviral therapy. The chain carries TRBV12-5 and TRBJ2-5; D gene unclear. The CDR3 sequence: CASGFGETQYF. CDR3 DNA: TGTGCTAGTGGTTTTGGAGAGACCCAGTACTTC. Full variable domain (remainder filled in from reference TRBV12-5 and TRBJ2-5): DARVTQTPRHKVTEMGQEVTMRCQPILGHNTVFWYRQTMMQGLELLAYFRNRAPLDDSGMPKDRFSAEMPDATLATLKIQPSEPRDSAVYFCASGFGETQYFGPGTRLLVL.